This TCR beta chain was documented in a study of control samples from healthy donors and cancer patients. This clone was picked up a small number of times. Assay: immunoSEQ multiplex PCR; the TCRdb copy retains only in-frame clones and omits some. Of about 100,000 clones in the sample, approximately 84% were seen once. The CDR3 runs to 15 residues. V dropped 4 bases and J dropped 4; count of bases not matched to a gene: 5. Germline values: CDR1 SGHDN, CDR2 FVKESK. The chain uses TRBV14 and TRBJ2-3, with 10 bases fitting TRBD1. The TCR comes from a man aged 18 to 30 in good health. The specimen sequenced was blood. In DNA form, the CDR3 reads TGTGCCAGCAGCCTGGGACAGGGGTACGCAGATACGCAGTATTTT. Its protein is CASSLGQGYADTQYF.